The clone carrying this T cell receptor beta chain appeared once. The antigen is unknown. Deletions cut 5 bases from V and 5 bases from J, with 12 bases between. Germline V CDR1 and CDR2: SGHTA, FQGNSA. The CDR3 covers 13 residues. The data derive from a study of T cell repertoires in cytomegalovirus infection. From the reads, TCRdb called clonotypes with MiXCR, one entry per CDR3 protein. The data hold a few hundred thousand distinct CDR3 sequences, with approximately 42% observed a single time. The TCR sequence derives from a human donor in good health (CMV status not recorded). Some clones in this sample may be carry-over from other donors' samples. The chain links TRBV7-2 to TRBJ1-2; D unclear. The material sequenced was cultured PBMCs, taken from culture after CMV antigen stimulation. The DNA of the CDR3 is TGTGCCAGCAGCCCGGGCCCTCGGTATGGCTACACCTTC. Amino acid sequence: CASSPGPRYGYTF.